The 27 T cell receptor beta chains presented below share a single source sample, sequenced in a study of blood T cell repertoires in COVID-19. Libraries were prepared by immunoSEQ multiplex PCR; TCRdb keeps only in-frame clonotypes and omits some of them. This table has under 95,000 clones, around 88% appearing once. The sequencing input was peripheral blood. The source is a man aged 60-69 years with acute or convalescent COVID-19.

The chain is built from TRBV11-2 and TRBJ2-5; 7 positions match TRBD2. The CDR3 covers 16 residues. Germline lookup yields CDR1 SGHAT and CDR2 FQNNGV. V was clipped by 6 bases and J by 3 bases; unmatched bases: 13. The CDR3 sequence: CASRRIRRGVEETQYF. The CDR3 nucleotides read TGTGCCAGCAGACGAATTCGACGGGGGGTCGAAGAGACCCAGTACTTC.

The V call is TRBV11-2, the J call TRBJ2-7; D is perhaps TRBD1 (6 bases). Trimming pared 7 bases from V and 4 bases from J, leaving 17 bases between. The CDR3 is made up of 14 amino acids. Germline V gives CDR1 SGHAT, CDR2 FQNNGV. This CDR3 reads CASTNWTAIYEQYF. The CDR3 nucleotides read TGTGCCAGCACTAACTGGACAGCTATTTACGAGCAGTACTTC.

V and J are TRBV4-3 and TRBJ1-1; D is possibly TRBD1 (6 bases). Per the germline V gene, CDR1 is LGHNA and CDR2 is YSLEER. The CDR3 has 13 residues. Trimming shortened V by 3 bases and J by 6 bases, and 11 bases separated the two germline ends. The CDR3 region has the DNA TGCGCCAGCAGCCATACAGGGTTCTCTGAAGCTTTCTTT. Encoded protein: CASSHTGFSEAFF.

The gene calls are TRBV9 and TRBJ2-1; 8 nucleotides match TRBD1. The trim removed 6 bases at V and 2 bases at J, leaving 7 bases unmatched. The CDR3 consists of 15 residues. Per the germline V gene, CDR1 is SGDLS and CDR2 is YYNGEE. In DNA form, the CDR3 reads TGTGCCAGCACCCCTGGACAGGGTACCTACAATGAGCAGTTCTTC. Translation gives CASTPGQGTYNEQFF.

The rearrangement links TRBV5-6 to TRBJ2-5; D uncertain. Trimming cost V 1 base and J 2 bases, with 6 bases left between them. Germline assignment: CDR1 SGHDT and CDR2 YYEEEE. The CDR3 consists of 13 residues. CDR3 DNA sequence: TGTGCCAGCAGCTTGTCTCCTCAAGAGACCCAGTACTTC. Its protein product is CASSLSPQETQYF.

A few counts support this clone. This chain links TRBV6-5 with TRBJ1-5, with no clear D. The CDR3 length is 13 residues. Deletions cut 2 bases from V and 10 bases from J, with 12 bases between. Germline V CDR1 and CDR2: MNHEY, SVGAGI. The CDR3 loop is CASSYEALGPQHF. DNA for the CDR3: TGTGCCAGCAGTTACGAAGCGCTAGGACCCCAGCATTTT.

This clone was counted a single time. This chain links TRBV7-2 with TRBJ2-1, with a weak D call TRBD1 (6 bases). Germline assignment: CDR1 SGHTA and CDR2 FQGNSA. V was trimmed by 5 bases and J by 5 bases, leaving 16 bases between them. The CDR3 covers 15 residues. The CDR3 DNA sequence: TGTGCCAGCAGCCCGAGACAGGTGACAAACAATGAGCAGTTCTTC. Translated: CASSPRQVTNNEQFF.

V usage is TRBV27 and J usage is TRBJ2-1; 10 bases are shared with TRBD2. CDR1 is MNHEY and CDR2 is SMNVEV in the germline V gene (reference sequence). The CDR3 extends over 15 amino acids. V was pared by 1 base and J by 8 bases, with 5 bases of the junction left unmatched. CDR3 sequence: CASSLFPAGGHEQFF. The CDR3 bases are TGTGCCAGCAGTTTATTTCCAGCGGGGGGGCATGAGCAGTTCTTC.

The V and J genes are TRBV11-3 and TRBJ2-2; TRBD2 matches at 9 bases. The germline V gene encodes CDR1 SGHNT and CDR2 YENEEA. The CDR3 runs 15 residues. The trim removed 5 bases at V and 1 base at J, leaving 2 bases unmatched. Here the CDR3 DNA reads TGTGCCAGCAGCACACTAGCGGGGAACACCGGGGAGCTGTTTTTT. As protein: CASSTLAGNTGELFF.

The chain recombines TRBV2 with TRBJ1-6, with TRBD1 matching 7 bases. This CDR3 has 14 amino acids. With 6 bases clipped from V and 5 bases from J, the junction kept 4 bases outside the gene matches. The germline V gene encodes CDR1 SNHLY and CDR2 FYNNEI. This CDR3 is CASRGTVNNSPLHF. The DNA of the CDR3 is TGTGCCAGCAGGGGGACAGTGAATAATTCACCCCTCCACTTT.

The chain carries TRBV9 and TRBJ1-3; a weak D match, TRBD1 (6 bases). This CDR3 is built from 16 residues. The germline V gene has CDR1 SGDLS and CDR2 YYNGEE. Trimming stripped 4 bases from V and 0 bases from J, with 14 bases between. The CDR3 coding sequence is TGTGCCAGCAGCCCGACGGGACAAGTCTCTGGAAACACCATATATTTT. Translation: CASSPTGQVSGNTIYF.

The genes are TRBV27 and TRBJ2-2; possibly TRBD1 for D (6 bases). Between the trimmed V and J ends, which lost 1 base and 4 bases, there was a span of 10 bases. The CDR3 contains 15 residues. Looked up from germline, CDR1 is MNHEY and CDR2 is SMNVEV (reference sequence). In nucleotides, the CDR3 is TGTGCCAGCAGTTTATACAGGGTAGGCACCGGGGAGCTGTTTTTT. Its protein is CASSLYRVGTGELFF.

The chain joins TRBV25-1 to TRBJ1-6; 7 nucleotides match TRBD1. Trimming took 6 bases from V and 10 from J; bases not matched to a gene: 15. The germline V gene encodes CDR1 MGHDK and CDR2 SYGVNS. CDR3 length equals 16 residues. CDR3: CASSSPSTGSGSPLHF. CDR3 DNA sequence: TGTGCCAGCAGCAGCCCCTCGACAGGGTCGGGGTCACCCCTCCACTTT.

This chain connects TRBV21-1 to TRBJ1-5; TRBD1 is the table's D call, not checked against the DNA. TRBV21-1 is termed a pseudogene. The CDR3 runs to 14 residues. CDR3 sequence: CASSRQIPHQPQHF. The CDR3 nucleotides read TGTGCCAGCAGCAGACAGATCCCTCATCAGCCCCAGCATTTT.

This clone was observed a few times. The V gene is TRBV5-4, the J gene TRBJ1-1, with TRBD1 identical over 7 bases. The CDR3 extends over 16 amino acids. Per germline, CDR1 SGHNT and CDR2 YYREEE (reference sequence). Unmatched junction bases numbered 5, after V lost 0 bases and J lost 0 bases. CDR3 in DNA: TGTGCCAGCAGCTTGGGGACAGGTTTAATGAACACTGAAGCTTTCTTT. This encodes CASSLGTGLMNTEAFF.

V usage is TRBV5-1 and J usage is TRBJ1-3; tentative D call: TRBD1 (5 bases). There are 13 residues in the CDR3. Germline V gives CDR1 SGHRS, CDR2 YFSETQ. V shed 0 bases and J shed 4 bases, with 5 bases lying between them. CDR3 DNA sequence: TGCGCCAGCAGCTTGGACAGGGGAAACACCATATATTTT. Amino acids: CASSLDRGNTIYF.

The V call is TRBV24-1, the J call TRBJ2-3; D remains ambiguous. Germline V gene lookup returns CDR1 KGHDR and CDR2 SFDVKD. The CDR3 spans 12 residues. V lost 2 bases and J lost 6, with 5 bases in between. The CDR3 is CATSDSYDTQYF. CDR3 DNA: TGTGCCACCAGTGATTCCTACGATACGCAGTATTTT.

The CDR3 loop reads CASSAPTGSAEAFF. The CDR3 DNA sequence: TGTGCCAGCAGTGCCCCGACAGGGAGTGCTGAAGCTTTCTTT. V usage is TRBV2 and J usage is TRBJ1-1; TRBD1 aligns across 7 bases. V shed 4 bases and J 6 bases; nucleotides not matched to a gene: 8. Germline CDR1 reads SNHLY; CDR2 reads FYNNEI. The CDR3 runs to 14 residues.

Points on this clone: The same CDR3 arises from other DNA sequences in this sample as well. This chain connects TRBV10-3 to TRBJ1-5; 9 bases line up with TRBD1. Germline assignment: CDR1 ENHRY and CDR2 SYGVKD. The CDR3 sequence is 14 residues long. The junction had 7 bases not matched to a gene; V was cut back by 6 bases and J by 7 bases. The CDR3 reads CAISGTGQGQPQHF. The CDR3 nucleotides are TGTGCCATCAGCGGGACAGGGCAAGGGCAGCCCCAGCATTTT.

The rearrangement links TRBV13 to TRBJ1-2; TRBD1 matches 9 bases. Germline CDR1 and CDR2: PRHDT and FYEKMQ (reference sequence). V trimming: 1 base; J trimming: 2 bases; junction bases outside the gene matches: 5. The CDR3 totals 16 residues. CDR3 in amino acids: CASSLAGDRANYGYTF. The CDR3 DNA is TGTGCCAGCAGCTTAGCAGGGGACAGGGCCAACTATGGCTACACCTTC.

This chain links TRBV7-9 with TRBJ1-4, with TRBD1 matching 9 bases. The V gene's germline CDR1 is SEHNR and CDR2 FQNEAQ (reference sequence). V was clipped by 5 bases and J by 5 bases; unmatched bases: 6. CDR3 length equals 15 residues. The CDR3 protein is CASSGRTGENEKLFF. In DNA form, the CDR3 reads TGTGCCAGCAGCGGGCGGACAGGGGAGAATGAAAAACTGTTTTTT.

The CDR3 coding sequence is TGTGCCAGCAGCTTAGGGGCCTTTAACTACGAGCAGTACTTC. Translating gives CASSLGAFNYEQYF. The chain joins TRBV7-9 to TRBJ2-7, with D unresolved. The CDR3 has 14 amino acids. Trimming removed 1 base at V and 3 bases at J, with 10 bases between. From germline, CDR1 is SEHNR and CDR2 FQNEAQ (reference sequence).

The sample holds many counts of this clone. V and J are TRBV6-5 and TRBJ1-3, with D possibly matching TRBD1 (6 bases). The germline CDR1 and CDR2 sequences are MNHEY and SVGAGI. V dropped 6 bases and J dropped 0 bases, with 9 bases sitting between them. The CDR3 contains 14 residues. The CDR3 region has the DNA TGTGCCAGCAGGAGGGACAACTCTGGAAACACCATATATTTT. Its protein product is CASRRDNSGNTIYF.

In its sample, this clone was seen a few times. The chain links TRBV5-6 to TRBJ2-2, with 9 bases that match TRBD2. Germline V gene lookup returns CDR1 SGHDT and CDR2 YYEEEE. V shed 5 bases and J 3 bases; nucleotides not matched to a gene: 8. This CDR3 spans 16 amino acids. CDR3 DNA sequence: TGTGCCAGCAGTGGGGGGCTAGCGGGGTACACCGGGGAGCTGTTTTTT. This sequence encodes CASSGGLAGYTGELFF.

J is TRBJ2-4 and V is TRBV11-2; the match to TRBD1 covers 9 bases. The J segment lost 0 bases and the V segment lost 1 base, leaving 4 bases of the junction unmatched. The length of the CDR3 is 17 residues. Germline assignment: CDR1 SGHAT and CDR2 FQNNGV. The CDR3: CASSLARTGAAKNIQYF. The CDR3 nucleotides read TGTGCCAGCAGCTTAGCCAGGACAGGGGCAGCCAAAAACATTCAGTACTTC.

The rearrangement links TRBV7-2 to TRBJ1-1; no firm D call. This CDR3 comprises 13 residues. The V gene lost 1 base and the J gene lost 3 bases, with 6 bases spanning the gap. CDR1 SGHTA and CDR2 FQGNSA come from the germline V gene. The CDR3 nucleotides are TGTGCCAGCAGCTTAGTAGAGGACACTGAAGCTTTCTTT. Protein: CASSLVEDTEAFF.

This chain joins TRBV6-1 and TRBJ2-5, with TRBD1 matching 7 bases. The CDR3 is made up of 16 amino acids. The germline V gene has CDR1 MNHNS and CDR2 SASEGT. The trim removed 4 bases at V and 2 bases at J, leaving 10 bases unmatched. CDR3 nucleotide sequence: TGTGCCAGCAGTGCCGGGGTCAGACAGGGTCAAGAGACCCAGTACTTC. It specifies CASSAGVRQGQETQYF.